This T cell receptor beta chain was observed in a study of PD-L1 blockade in urothelial cancer. As for the study in general: It was around 2014 that patients started atezolizumab at 1,200 mg intravenously every 3 weeks.

Time point defined: pretreatment peripheral blood. Per patient, between 1 and 8 samples were collected at pretreatment and on-treatment time points. TCR analog templates of synthetic origin were spiked into each PCR. Sequencing was performed with immunoSEQ multiplex PCR; in TCRdb, only in-frame clones are kept and a portion is missing. The table records approximately 48,000 clones, around 88% of them present only once. The CDR3 covers 15 residues. Germline CDR1 is LNHNV and CDR2 is YYDKDF (reference sequence). V lost 1 base, J lost 6 bases, and 16 bases lay in between. This clonotype was sampled from a woman aged 60-75 years with urothelial cancer. The sequencing here drew on PBMCs, taken around atezolizumab (anti-PD-L1) treatment. V gene TRBV15 combines with J gene TRBJ2-7; tentatively, D is TRBD1 (7 bases). The CDR3 reads CATSRGTGGPLEQYF. The CDR3, as DNA: TGTGCCACCAGCAGAGGGACAGGAGGGCCCCTCGAGCAGTACTTC.